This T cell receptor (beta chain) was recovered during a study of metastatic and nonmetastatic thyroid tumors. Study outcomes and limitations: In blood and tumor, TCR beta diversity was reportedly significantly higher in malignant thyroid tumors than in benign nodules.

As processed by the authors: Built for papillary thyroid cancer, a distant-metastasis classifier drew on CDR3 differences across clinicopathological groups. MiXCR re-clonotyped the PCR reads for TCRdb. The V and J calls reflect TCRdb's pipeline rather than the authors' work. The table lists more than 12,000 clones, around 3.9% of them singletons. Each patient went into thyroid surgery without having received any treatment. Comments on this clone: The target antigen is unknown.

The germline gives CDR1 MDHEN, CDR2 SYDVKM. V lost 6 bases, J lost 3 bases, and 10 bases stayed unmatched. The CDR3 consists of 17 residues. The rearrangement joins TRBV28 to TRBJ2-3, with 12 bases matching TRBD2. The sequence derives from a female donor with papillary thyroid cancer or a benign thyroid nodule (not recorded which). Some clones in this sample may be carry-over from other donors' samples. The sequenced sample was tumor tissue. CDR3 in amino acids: CASSGLAGTQLTDTQYF. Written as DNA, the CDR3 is TGTGCCAGCAGCGGACTAGCGGGGACTCAGCTGACAGATACGCAGTATTTT.